Described below is a single T cell receptor beta chain sequence and its context. Its antigen is currently unknown. This entry is derived from a study of vaccination and CD4 T cells after COVID-19. At the level of the study: Each participant underwent a two-dose regimen of either the BNT162b2 or the mRNA-1273 vaccine.

The treatment: roughly 10-day PBMC culture with coronavirus spike peptide pools or control peptides (ViraFEST assay). Sequencing of DNA taken from cultured CD4+ T cells relied on the Oncomine TCR Beta short-read assay. One entry per CDR3 protein, called by TCRdb with MiXCR from the PCR reads. The table shows under 20,000 distinct CDR3 sequences, with roughly two fifths occurring only once. Study results and caveats: Only post-vaccination samples contained a median approximately 84% of the reactive clones in convalescent patients.

V gave up 5 bases and J gave up 4 bases; unmatched junction bases: 8. Germline V gives CDR1 KGHDR, CDR2 SFDVKD. This CDR3 comprises 15 residues. The sample consisted of CD4+ T cells from blood, cultured in vitro, taken after SARS-CoV-2 vaccination. V usage is TRBV24-1 and J usage is TRBJ1-2; 8 bases align to TRBD1. This clonotype was sampled from a human donor who had recovered from COVID-19. CDR3 residues: CATSVGQGAGYGYTF. DNA for the CDR3: TGTGCCACCAGTGTCGGACAGGGAGCGGGCTATGGCTACACCTTC.